This is a list of T cell receptor beta chains from one sample in a study of type 1 regulatory T cells. TCRdb recomputed calls from the reads with MiXCR, one row per CDR3 protein. Of approximately 2,800 distinct CDR3 sequences in the sample, roughly 8% were seen once. No cognate antigen is known for these TCRs. Sequencing used cultured T cells, either the whole culture or a sorted T cell fraction (not recorded which). Receptor source: a human donor in good health. CDR3s leave out the opening cysteine and the closing phenylalanine or tryptophan.

TRBV6-2/TRBV6-3	ASSLLGGLSNQPQH
TRBV5-5	ASRRQASGKNIQY
TRBV5-1	ASSTSDSTDTQY
TRBV20-1	SASRGTSGSSYPYEQY
TRBV29-1	SVEGGAQETQY
TRBV27	ASSRPGADYGYT
TRBV27	ASSTASGSYEQY
TRBV11-2	ASSRRVGGGGNTGELF
TRBV20-1	SASPGATKNIQY
TRBV14	ASSQMRSMVRGVAGELF
TRBV6-5	ASSYSMLPPGETQY
TRBV20-1	SARGASGGSYNEQF
TRBV3-1	VSSRRDLTLSGANVLT
TRBV7-2	ASSFRTSSYEQY
TRBV7-2	ASSLAPSGNTGELF
TRBV3-1	ASRKQGANTGELF
TRBV5-1	ASSSGLRDDTQY
TRBV5-1	ASSLGQLTGELF
TRBV7-9	ASAAWDRVSPLH
TRBV4-3	ASSQVLAGGMGNEQF
TRBV5-1	ASSFGTSGNEQY
TRBV21-1	ASSKGVGSNTEAF
TRBV18	ASSPLTGGEQY
TRBV7-2	ASSSDTGELF
TRBV5-4	ASSGTSGRYADTQY
TRBV24-1	ATSDSAGGLGQPQH
TRBV11-1	ASSLAIMAGQETQY
TRBV4-2	ASSLTLGAGGPQETQY
TRBV7-9	ASSPRLAESYEQY